The entry below describes one T cell receptor (beta chain). Its antigen is not yet known. Base qualities are not provided; no much larger clone lies one nucleotide away. Each collaborating institution followed its own protocols to collect whole blood in K2EDTA tubes. For TCRbeta analysis, collaborators shipped samples in one of three forms: frozen whole blood, isolated PBMCs, or DNA extracted from either of those sample types. This sample is drawn from a study of blood T cell repertoires in COVID-19 (TCRdb year 2020). For the wider study: Samples covering the acute and convalescent phases of COVID-19 were provided by collaborators in the United States, Italy and Spain. The prospective study material was composed of cDNA or gDNA derived from T cells, B-cell-depleted T cells, or PBMCs. Deeply sampled blood TCRbeta repertoires from subjects exposed to, actively infected with, or recovered from COVID-19 were included in the dataset. The sample metadata nearly always contained a de-identified subject ID, COVID-19 status, age in years and sex. The repertoires were released in a freely available public database meant as a resource for research on the immune response to SARS-CoV-2. The samples were drawn from two sources: the first 160 participants of the ongoing ImmuneRACE study, and 1,200 or so subjects contributed by 6 global collaborators. Where available, HLA class I and class II types were taken from metadata supplied by the sample provider and were not determined by assay-based typing.

The investigation overall reported the following: Clinical and demographic metadata were provided uncurated, with the amount varying by source and participant.

TCRbeta CDR3 regions were amplified from genomic DNA by means of the immunoSEQ Assay, a bias-controlled multiplex PCR. In the paper's pipeline: The number of nucleated cells in each sample was estimated from the amplification of reference gene primers within the assay. Sequence reads were collapsed and filtered to measure the absolute abundance of every unique TCRbeta CDR3 rearrangement. For each sample, productive Simpson clonality was calculated as the square root of Simpson's diversity index across productive rearrangements. Sourced from immuneACCESS, this table was stored by TCRdb with only in-frame sequences that have V and J called. A share of the clones is absent; for the studies checked, an unresolved V gene accounts for under half, and the remainder has no known explanation. D and trimming were read from the DNA, whereas the V and J calls and clone size are those reported in that table. The sample table contains under 100,000 clones; only one count was recorded for more than 70% of them. The ten largest clonotypes hold 17% of the sample.

The CDR3 goes from the cysteine to the phenylalanine over 15 residues. Here the CDR3 DNA is all that survives: 45 bases in frame from base 1. CDR1 and CDR2, per the germline V gene (reference sequence), are LNHDA and SQIVND. For this chain, trimming is 4 bases at the V end and 8 bases at the J end, and the number of junction bases without a gene match is 10. The receptor's source is a woman aged 55-70 years with acute or convalescent COVID-19. Recombination joined TRBV19 with TRBJ2-2; TRBD2 fits 7 bases in the junction. Sequencing was carried out using peripheral blood. The DNA sequence is as follows: TGTGCCAGTAGTAGCGGGAGTTCGGTCCCGGGGGAGCTGTTTTTT. It specifies CASSSGSSVPGELFF.